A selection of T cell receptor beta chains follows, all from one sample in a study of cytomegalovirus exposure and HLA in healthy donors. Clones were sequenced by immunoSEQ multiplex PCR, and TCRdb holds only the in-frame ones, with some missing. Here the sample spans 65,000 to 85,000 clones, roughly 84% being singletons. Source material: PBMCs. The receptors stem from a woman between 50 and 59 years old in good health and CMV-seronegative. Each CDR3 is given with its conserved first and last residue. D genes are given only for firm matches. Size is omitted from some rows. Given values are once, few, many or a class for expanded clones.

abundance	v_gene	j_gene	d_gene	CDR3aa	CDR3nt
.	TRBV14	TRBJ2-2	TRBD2	CASSPYGTSRPGELFF	TGTGCCAGCAGTCCCTACGGGACTAGCCGGCCCGGGGAGCTGTTTTTT
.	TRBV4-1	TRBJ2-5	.	CASSQSTYGEEETQYF	TGCGCCAGCAGCCAATCCACCTACGGGGAGGAAGAGACCCAGTACTTC
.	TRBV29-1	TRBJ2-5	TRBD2	CSVEGTSGRYQETQYF	TGCAGCGTTGAAGGGACTAGCGGGAGGTACCAAGAGACCCAGTACTTC
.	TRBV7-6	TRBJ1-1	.	CASSFKGAPNTEAFF	TGTGCCAGCAGCTTTAAGGGAGCCCCGAACACTGAAGCTTTCTTT
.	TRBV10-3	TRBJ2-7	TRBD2	CAISEVSGMTYEQYF	TGTGCCATCAGTGAAGTGAGCGGGATGACTTACGAGCAGTACTTC
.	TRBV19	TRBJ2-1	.	CASSSNSGKQFF	TGTGCCAGTAGTTCCAACTCCGGGAAGCAGTTCTTC
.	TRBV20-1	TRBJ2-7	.	CSATVLYEQYF	TGCAGTGCCACTGTACTCTACGAGCAGTACTTC
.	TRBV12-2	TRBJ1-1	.	CASRPLVTLVAMNTEAFF	TGTGCAAGTCGCCCTTTAGTTACTTTAGTCGCTATGAACACTGAAGCTTTCTTT
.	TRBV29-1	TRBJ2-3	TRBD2	CSVLAGGTQYF	TGCAGCGTACTAGCGGGAGGGACGCAGTATTTT
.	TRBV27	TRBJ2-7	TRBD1	CASSFPGGEQYF	TGTGCCAGCAGTTTTCCAGGGGGCGAGCAGTACTTC
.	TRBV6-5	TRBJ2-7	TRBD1	CASSPGTGIYEQYF	TGTGCCAGCAGTCCCGGGACAGGGATCTACGAGCAGTACTTC
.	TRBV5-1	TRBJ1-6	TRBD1	CASKRDRDNSPLHF	TGCGCCAGCAAAAGGGACAGGGATAATTCACCCCTCCACTTT
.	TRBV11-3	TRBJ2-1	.	CASSPSSYNEQFF	TGTGCCAGCAGCCCGAGCTCCTACAATGAGCAGTTCTTC
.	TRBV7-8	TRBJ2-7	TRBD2	CASSFHIAGGPYEQYF	TGTGCCAGCAGCTTCCATATAGCGGGAGGGCCCTACGAGCAGTACTTC
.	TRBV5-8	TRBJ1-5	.	CASSLERGNQPQHF	TGTGCCAGCAGCTTGGAACGGGGAAATCAGCCCCAGCATTTT
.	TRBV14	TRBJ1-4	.	CASSLYGGLATNEKLFF	TGTGCCAGCAGCCTCTACGGGGGACTTGCAACTAATGAAAAACTGTTTTTT
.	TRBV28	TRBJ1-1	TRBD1	CASRMDRAYTEAFF	TGTGCCAGCAGAATGGACAGGGCTTACACTGAAGCTTTCTTT
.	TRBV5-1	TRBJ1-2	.	CASSGYQQGSGNGYTF	TGCGCCAGCAGCGGGTATCAGCAGGGCTCTGGTAATGGCTACACCTTC
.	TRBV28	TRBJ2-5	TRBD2	CASSRDTGLAEEETQYF	TGTGCCAGCAGTCGCGATACGGGACTAGCGGAGGAAGAGACCCAGTACTTC
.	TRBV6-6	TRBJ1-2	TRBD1	CASSYITGARNGYTF	TGTGCCAGCAGTTACATCACAGGGGCGAGGAATGGCTACACCTTC
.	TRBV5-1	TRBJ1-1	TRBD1	CASSSGQGDPEAFF	TGCGCCAGCAGCTCAGGACAGGGAGACCCTGAAGCTTTCTTT
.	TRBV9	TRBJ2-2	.	CASSERGNTGELFF	TGTGCCAGCAGCGAACGGGGGAACACCGGGGAGCTGTTTTTT
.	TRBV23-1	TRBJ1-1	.	CARLNPGTEAFF	TGCGCCAGGTTAAATCCGGGCACTGAAGCTTTCTTT
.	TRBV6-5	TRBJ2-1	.	CASSSPTSEQFF	TGTGCCAGCAGTTCACCGACTAGTGAGCAGTTCTTC
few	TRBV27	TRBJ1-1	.	CASSVGGPNTEAFF	TGTGCCAGCAGCGTCGGGGGACCGAACACTGAAGCTTTCTTT
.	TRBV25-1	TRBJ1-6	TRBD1	CASSVDRVSYNSPLHF	TGTGCCAGCAGTGTGGACAGGGTTTCTTATAATTCACCCCTCCACTTT
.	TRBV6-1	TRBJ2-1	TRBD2	CAVSGLADNEQFF	TGTGCCGTCTCGGGACTAGCAGACAATGAGCAGTTCTTC
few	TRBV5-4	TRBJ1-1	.	CASSLVRNTEAFF	TGTGCCAGCAGCTTGGTCAGAAACACTGAAGCTTTCTTT
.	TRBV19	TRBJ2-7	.	CASSITSSSSYEQYF	TGTGCCAGTAGTATAACTAGCTCAAGCTCCTACGAGCAGTACTTC
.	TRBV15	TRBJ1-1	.	CATLEREQTEAFF	TGTGCCACCCTGGAGAGGGAACAGACTGAAGCTTTCTTT
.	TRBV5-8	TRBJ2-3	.	CASSSQLVSTDTQYF	TGTGCCAGCAGCTCTCAGCTAGTAAGCACAGATACGCAGTATTTT
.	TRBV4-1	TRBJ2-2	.	CASSQPQGKLRPELFF	TGCGCCAGCAGCCAACCTCAGGGGAAACTTCGTCCGGAGCTGTTTTTT
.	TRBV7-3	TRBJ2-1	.	CASSQDRTDYLYPSSYNEQFF	TGTGCCAGCAGCCAGGATAGGACAGACTACCTGTATCCGAGCTCCTACAATGAGCAGTTCTTC
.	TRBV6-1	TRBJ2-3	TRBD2	CASGRGVSTDTQYF	TGTGCCAGCGGGCGGGGGGTAAGCACAGATACGCAGTATTTT
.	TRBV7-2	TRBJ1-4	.	CASSLRGSNEKLFF	TGTGCCAGCAGCTTAAGGGGTAGTAATGAAAAACTGTTTTTT
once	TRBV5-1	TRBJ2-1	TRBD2	CASSWNLAGGNEQFF	TGCGCCAGCAGCTGGAACCTAGCGGGAGGAAATGAGCAGTTCTTC
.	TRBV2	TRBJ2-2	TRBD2	CASRPVSGVAGELFF	TGTGCCAGCAGGCCAGTTAGCGGGGTGGCCGGGGAGCTGTTTTTT
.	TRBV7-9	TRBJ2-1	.	CASSLAPLFAVGSYNEQFF	TGTGCCAGCAGCTTAGCGCCCCTTTTTGCGGTCGGCTCCTACAATGAGCAGTTCTTC
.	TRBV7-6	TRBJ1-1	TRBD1	CASSLRVGRGLDTEAFF	TGTGCCAGCAGCTTGAGGGTAGGCAGGGGGTTGGACACTGAAGCTTTCTTT
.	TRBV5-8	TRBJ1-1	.	CASSPGGAREAFF	TGTGCCAGCAGCCCGGGGGGGGCCAGAGAAGCTTTCTTT
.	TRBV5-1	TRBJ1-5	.	CASRIGVSGNQPQHF	TGCGCCAGCAGAATTGGAGTATCGGGCAATCAGCCCCAGCATTTT
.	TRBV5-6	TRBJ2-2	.	CASSLGSLRDSGELFF	TGTGCCAGCAGCTTGGGATCTTTGCGAGACTCCGGGGAGCTGTTTTTT
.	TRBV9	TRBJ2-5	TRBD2	CASSGSGGQETQYF	TGTGCCAGCAGCGGAAGCGGGGGGCAAGAGACCCAGTACTTC
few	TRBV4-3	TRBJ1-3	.	CASSQDRGNTIYF	TGCGCCAGCAGCCAAGACAGGGGTAACACCATATATTTT
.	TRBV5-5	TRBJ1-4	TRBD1	CASSYTGDNEKLFF	TGTGCCAGCAGCTACACAGGGGACAATGAAAAACTGTTTTTT
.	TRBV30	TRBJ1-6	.	CAWSERGPPGINSPLHF	TGTGCCTGGAGTGAAAGAGGCCCGCCAGGGATCAATTCACCCCTCCACTTT
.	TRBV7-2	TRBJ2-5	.	CASSLFSKETQYF	TGTGCCAGCAGCCTATTCTCGAAAGAGACCCAGTACTTC
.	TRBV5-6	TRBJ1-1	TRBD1	CASTLTIDRENTEAFF	TGTGCCAGCACACTCACAATCGACAGGGAGAACACTGAAGCTTTCTTT
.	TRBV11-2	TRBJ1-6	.	CASSLAGVSVNSPLHF	TGTGCCAGCAGCTTAGCCGGGGTTTCCGTTAATTCACCCCTCCACTTT
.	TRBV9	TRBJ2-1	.	CASSPRVAGYNEQFF	TGTGCCAGCAGCCCGAGGGTCGCTGGCTACAATGAGCAGTTCTTC
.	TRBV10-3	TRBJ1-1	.	CAISPLRDKNTEAFF	TGTGCCATCAGTCCCCTCCGGGACAAGAACACTGAAGCTTTCTTT
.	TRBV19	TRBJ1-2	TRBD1	CASSPPGQLFYGYTF	TGTGCCAGTAGTCCGCCGGGACAGCTATTCTATGGCTACACCTTC
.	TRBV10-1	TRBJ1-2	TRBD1	CASKPGTGDYGYTF	TGCGCCAGCAAACCCGGGACAGGGGACTATGGCTACACCTTC
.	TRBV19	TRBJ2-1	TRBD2	CASSIGAGALSSYNEQFF	TGTGCCAGTAGTATAGGAGCGGGGGCTCTAAGCTCCTACAATGAGCAGTTCTTC
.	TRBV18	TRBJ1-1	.	CASSTDTNTEAFF	TGTGCCAGCTCAACGGACACTAACACTGAAGCTTTCTTT
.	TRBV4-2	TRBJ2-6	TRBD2	CASSLRLAGISGANVLTF	TGTGCCAGCAGCCTTCGACTAGCGGGAATCTCTGGGGCCAACGTCCTGACTTTC